These T cell receptor beta chains were read from a single sample in a study of blood T cell repertoires in COVID-19. The protocol was immunoSEQ multiplex PCR, while the TCRdb copy is restricted to in-frame clones and leaves out a portion. In the table there are 250,000 or so clones, more than 80% of which are singletons. The material sequenced was PBMCs or T cells enriched from blood (not recorded which). The receptors were gathered from a man between 60 and 75 years old who had recovered from COVID-19. The CDR3 runs from the conserved cysteine through the conserved F or W. Fields, in order: CDR3 length, J gene, D gene, V gene, CDR3 DNA, CDR3 protein. The D gene is left open where the match is weak.

>15|TRBJ2-3|.|TRBV5-4
TGTGCCAGCAGCTTACAGGAGACTAGCACAGATACGCAGTATTTT
CASSLQETSTDTQYF
>15|TRBJ2-7|.|TRBV6-5
TGTGCCAGCAGTTCCTTCCTGGACAGCTCCTACGAGCAGTACTTC
CASSSFLDSSYEQYF
>15|TRBJ2-5|.|TRBV6-5
TGTGCCAGCAGTTACTCAGACAGGGCGGGACAGACCCAGTACTTC
CASSYSDRAGQTQYF
>15|TRBJ1-3|.|TRBV11-3
TGTGCCAGCAGCTTCGGCAGGCCCTCTGGAAACACCATATATTTT
CASSFGRPSGNTIYF
>15|TRBJ2-1|.|TRBV5-5
TGTGCCAGCAGCTTGGAGCCCCGTCCCTACAATGAGCAGTTCTTC
CASSLEPRPYNEQFF
>16|TRBJ1-3|.|TRBV10-2
TGCGCCAGCAGTGAACGACAGGAAGGAGCTGGAAACACCATATATTTT
CASSERQEGAGNTIYF
>14|TRBJ1-4|TRBD1|TRBV9
TGTGCCAGCAGCGTAGCAGGGGGTTTGGAAAAACTGTTTTTT
CASSVAGGLEKLFF
>15|TRBJ2-3|TRBD2|TRBV5-1
TGCGCCAGCAGCTTGGGAGCGGGGGAAGCAGATACGCAGTATTTT
CASSLGAGEADTQYF
>14|TRBJ1-5|TRBD1|TRBV27
TGTGCCAGCAGTCAAGGGACAGGGGGTCAGCCCCAGCATTTT
CASSQGTGGQPQHF
>16|TRBJ1-4|TRBD1|TRBV7-2
TGTGCCAGCAGTCTAGGACAGGGGGCCTGGAATGAAAAACTGTTTTTT
CASSLGQGAWNEKLFF
>15|TRBJ2-7|TRBD2|TRBV14
TGTGCCAGCAGCCCCTCGTCCGGGGGGACCTACGAGCAGTACTTC
CASSPSSGGTYEQYF
>13|TRBJ1-5|.|TRBV19
TGTGCCAGACCACCGGACAGTAATCAGCCCCAGCATTTT
CARPPDSNQPQHF
>18|TRBJ1-2|.|TRBV7-8
TGTGCCAGCAGCTTAGGGTTCTCCCAACAGCTCTATAACTATGGCTACACCTTC
CASSLGFSQQLYNYGYTF
>15|TRBJ2-5|TRBD2|TRBV2
TGTGCCAGCAGTCCCCGGACTAGCTCTCCAGAGACCCAGTACTTC
CASSPRTSSPETQYF
>19|TRBJ1-3|.|TRBV9
TGTGCCAGCAGCGTAGGTACCCGGATGACAGTGAACTCTGGAAACACCATATATTTT
CASSVGTRMTVNSGNTIYF